A single sample is the source of the 30 T cell receptor beta chains below, sequenced in a study of long-term antiretroviral therapy in people with HIV. The immunoSEQ assay was v3.0, run at survey level. Clones were sequenced by immunoSEQ multiplex PCR, and TCRdb holds only the in-frame ones, with some missing. The table has about 42,000 clones, roughly 86% seen once. The sequenced sample was unsorted PBMCs, obtained 0.1 years before starting antiretroviral therapy. Every receptor here comes from a woman aged 50 to 60 with HIV.

This chain joins TRBV30 and TRBJ2-3; TRBD1 matches at 8 bases. Germline V gene sequence: CDR1 GTSNPN, CDR2 SVGIG (reference sequence). The CDR3 spans 15 residues. Germline trimming cut 0 bases from V and 4 bases from J; bases unmatched to any gene: 6. The CDR3 here is CAWSVIDRGPDTQYF. CDR3 in DNA: TGTGCCTGGAGTGTGATAGACAGGGGACCAGATACGCAGTATTTT.

The V gene is TRBV6-6, the J gene TRBJ2-7; TRBD1 is a possible D gene (5 bases). The V and J ends lost 4 bases and 1 base respectively, with 8 bases between them. CDR1 is MNHNY and CDR2 is SVGAGI in the germline V gene (reference sequence). This CDR3 is 13 amino acids long. The CDR3 here is CASSFRQSYEQYF. CDR3 sequence (DNA): TGTGCCAGCAGTTTTAGACAGTCCTACGAGCAGTACTTC.

This clone has just a few counts. The chain links TRBV9 to TRBJ1-6; possible D gene TRBD1, 5 bases. Germline CDR1 reads SGDLS; CDR2 reads YYNGEE. CDR3 length: 15 residues. V lost 0 bases and J 6 bases, leaving 10 bases between the germline ends. DNA for the CDR3: TGTGCCAGCAGCGTAGGGGAGGGGACTAATTCACCCCTCCACTTT. Amino acids: CASSVGEGTNSPLHF.

This clone was observed once. J is TRBJ1-1 and V is TRBV10-2; 7 bases match TRBD1. CDR1 is WSHSY and CDR2 is SAAADI in the germline V gene. The V gene end was trimmed by 6 bases and the J gene end by 1 base; junction bases not matched to a gene: 8. CDR3 size: 15 residues. CDR3 sequence: CASSLREGANTEAFF. The CDR3 coding sequence is TGCGCCAGCAGCCTGCGGGAGGGGGCGAACACTGAAGCTTTCTTT.

This chain uses TRBV6-5 with TRBJ2-6; tentative D call: TRBD1 (5 bases). Germline loops: CDR1 MNHEY, CDR2 SVGAGI. The V end lost 7 bases, the J end lost 3 bases, and 10 bases lay between the germline ends. The CDR3 is 14 residues long. In nucleotides, the CDR3 is TGTGCCAGCATGGGGCTAGGTGGGGCCAACGTCCTGACTTTC. Protein: CASMGLGGANVLTF.

The chain combines TRBV19 with TRBJ1-4; perhaps TRBD1 as D (5 bases). The V end lost 1 base, the J end lost 7 bases, and 13 bases lay between the germline ends. There are 15 residues in the CDR3. Germline lookup yields CDR1 LNHDA and CDR2 SQIVND (reference sequence). CDR3 DNA sequence: TGTGCCAGTAGTATAGTGCGCCAGGGAGGTGAAAAACTGTTTTTT. Translated, it gives CASSIVRQGGEKLFF. The whole variable domain, filled in from reference TRBV19 and TRBJ1-4, reads DGGITQSPKYLFRKEGQNVTLSCEQNLNHDAMYWYRQDPGQGLRLIYYSQIVNDFQKGDIAEGYSVSREKKESFPLTVTSAQKNPTAFYLCASSIVRQGGEKLFFGSGTQLSVL.

The rearrangement links TRBV4-1 to TRBJ1-3; possible D gene TRBD1, 6 bases. Germline CDR1 MGHRA, CDR2 YSYEKL. The CDR3 spans 14 residues. Trimming removed 5 bases at V and 8 bases at J, with 16 bases between. CDR3 sequence reads: CASSSFGGPDTIYF. The CDR3 nucleotides are TGCGCCAGCAGCTCTTTCGGGGGGCCGGACACCATATATTTT.

The chain carries TRBV7-3 and TRBJ1-2; D is unresolved. The V end was cut by 4 bases, the J end by 2 bases, with 8 bases between. Germline assignment: CDR1 SGHTA and CDR2 FQGTGA. The CDR3 runs 13 residues. CDR3 sequence reads: CASSSTPNYGYTF. The CDR3 nucleotides read TGTGCCAGCAGCTCGACCCCGAACTATGGCTACACCTTC.

This clone occurred a few times. The chain employs TRBV6-6 and TRBJ1-2; tentatively, D is TRBD1 (5 bases). CDR1 is MNHNY and CDR2 is SVGAGI in the germline V gene (reference sequence). Deletions cut 8 bases from V and 4 bases from J, with 11 bases between. CDR3 length: 12 residues. CDR3 region: CASATGTYGYTF. The CDR3 DNA is TGTGCCAGCGCTACCGGGACCTATGGCTACACCTTC.

The rearrangement links TRBV6-6 to TRBJ2-5; possibly TRBD1 or TRBD2 for D (5 bases each). CDR3 length: 14 residues. The V end was cut by 2 bases, the J end by 1 base, with 8 bases between. Germline CDR1 MNHNY, CDR2 SVGAGI (reference sequence). The CDR3 loop reads CASSYPGAQETQYF. The CDR3 DNA follows: TGTGCCAGCAGTTACCCCGGGGCCCAAGAGACCCAGTACTTC.

This clone was observed once. The chain carries TRBV6-1 and TRBJ2-7; D call uncertain. The germline V gene has CDR1 MNHNS and CDR2 SASEGT. CDR3 length: 11 residues. The ends were cut back, 0 bases at V and 3 bases at J, with 0 bases in the middle. CDR3 nucleotide sequence: TGTGCCAGCAGTGAAGCCTACGAGCAGTACTTC. Its protein product is CASSEAYEQYF.

The chain joins TRBV6-6 to TRBJ2-1; 10 nucleotides align to TRBD2. Germline-derived CDR1 and CDR2 are MNHNY and SVGAGI (reference sequence). The CDR3 is made up of 14 amino acids. V shed 5 bases, J shed 10 bases, and the junction held 8 bases outside the gene matches. The CDR3 region has the DNA TGTGCCAGCAGTCTCATCCGACTAGCGGGCGAGCAGTTCTTC. Its translation: CASSLIRLAGEQFF.

The V and J genes are TRBV7-3 and TRBJ2-5; either TRBD1 or TRBD2 may supply D (5 bases each). Germline V CDR1 and CDR2: SGHTA, FQGTGA. The V end was cut by 6 bases, the J end by 1 base, with 12 bases between. The CDR3 is made up of 14 amino acids. The CDR3 sequence: CASSRGGGQETQYF. CDR3 in DNA: TGTGCCAGCAGTCGGGGTGGGGGCCAAGAGACCCAGTACTTC.

This sequence joins TRBV7-9 and TRBJ1-4; perhaps TRBD1 as D (5 bases). Germline V gene data show CDR1 as SEHNR and CDR2 as FQNEAQ (reference sequence). V was pared by 0 bases and J by 5 bases, with 10 bases between. The CDR3 has 15 amino acids. CDR3 DNA: TGTGCCAGCAGCTTAGCGGGGGACGGGAATGAAAAACTGTTTTTT. This translates into CASSLAGDGNEKLFF. Full variable domain (rest looked up from reference TRBV7-9 and TRBJ1-4): DTGVSQNPRHKITKRGQNVTFRCDPISEHNRLYWYRQTLGQGPEFLTYFQNEAQLEKSRLLSDRFSAERPKGSFSTLEIQRTEQGDSAMYLCASSLAGDGNEKLFFGSGTQLSVL.

The V gene is TRBV29-1, the J gene TRBJ1-2; the match to TRBD1 covers 7 bases. Unmatched junction bases numbered 8, after V lost 6 bases and J lost 4 bases. Germline-derived CDR1 and CDR2 are SQVTM and ANQGSEA. This CDR3 region has 13 residues. The CDR3 sequence: CSVATGPGYGYTF. The CDR3, as DNA: TGCAGCGTAGCGACAGGGCCGGGCTATGGCTACACCTTC. Using reference TRBV29-1 and TRBJ1-2 for the parts outside the CDR3, the full variable domain is SAVISQKPSRDICQRGTSLTIQCQVDSQVTMMFWYRQQPGQSLTLIATANQGSEATYESGFVIDKFPISRPNLTFSTLTVSNMSPEDSSIYLCSVATGPGYGYTFGSGTRLTVV.

The CDR3 coding sequence is TGCGCCAGTAGAGTAGCCGGAGTTGCGGCAGGATCACCCCTCCACTTT. Translation: CASRVAGVAAGSPLHF. The chain is built from TRBV5-1 and TRBJ1-6, with no clear D. Per the germline V gene, CDR1 is SGHRS and CDR2 is YFSETQ. Trimming took off 8 bases at V and 10 bases at J, with 25 bases between the two ends. The CDR3 extends over 16 amino acids.

The rearrangement uses TRBV7-9 and TRBJ2-7, with unresolved D. CDR1 is SEHNR, CDR2 FQNEAQ, per germline (reference sequence). The V gene lost 2 bases and the J gene lost 1 base, with 9 bases spanning the gap. The CDR3 loop spans 14 amino acids. CDR3 amino acids: CASSLNTVSYEQYF. The DNA for the CDR3 is TGTGCCAGCAGCTTAAACACCGTATCCTACGAGCAGTACTTC.

V and J are TRBV4-2 and TRBJ2-1; TRBD2 agrees at 8 bases. This CDR3 region has 19 residues. Germline CDR1 LGHNA, CDR2 YNFKEQ. V lost 2 bases to trimming and J lost 7 bases; unmatched junction nucleotides: 19. The CDR3 coding sequence is TGTGCCAGCAGCCAAAGATTCGGGGCCAGCGGGGGCCGGAGAAATGAGCAGTTCTTC. This encodes CASSQRFGASGGRRNEQFF.

V is TRBV6-6 and J is TRBJ1-2; D call uncertain. Germline V gene sequence: CDR1 MNHNY, CDR2 SVGAGI (reference sequence). V was clipped by 6 bases and J by 0 bases, with 17 bases between them. The CDR3 loop spans 16 amino acids. As DNA, the CDR3 is TGTGCCAGCAGCAACCCCGGTGGAGGAGCTAACTATGGCTACACCTTC. Translated: CASSNPGGGANYGYTF.

The CDR3 is CASSEEYRVRETQYF. CDR3 sequence (DNA): TGTGCCAGCAGTGAAGAGTACAGGGTCCGGGAGACCCAGTACTTC. The chain combines TRBV6-1 with TRBJ2-5, with D tentatively TRBD1 (6 bases). This CDR3 spans 15 amino acids. CDR1 is MNHNS and CDR2 is SASEGT in the germline V gene. The V and J ends lost 1 base and 5 bases respectively, with 14 bases between them.

This rearrangement joins TRBV2 to TRBJ2-6; no reliable D call. Trimming shortened V by 3 bases and J by 4 bases, and 16 bases separated the two germline ends. Germline V gene lookup returns CDR1 SNHLY and CDR2 FYNNEI. CDR3 length: 17 amino acids. The CDR3 DNA sequence: TGTGCCAGCAGTGAGTCGCAGGTTAAAGTAGGGGCCAACGTCCTGACTTTC. Protein sequence: CASSESQVKVGANVLTF.

This chain's CDR3 is CASSSGAGGPDTQYF. The CDR3 DNA reads as TGTGCCAGCAGCTCTGGGGCGGGGGGCCCAGATACGCAGTATTTT. The rearrangement joins TRBV5-8 to TRBJ2-3; 8 nucleotides agree with TRBD2. The junction had 7 bases not matched to a gene; V was cut back by 3 bases and J by 4 bases. The germline V gene has CDR1 SGHTS and CDR2 YDEGEE. The CDR3 runs 15 residues.

The table lists this clone with a count of one. The genes are TRBV15 and TRBJ2-5; D is perhaps TRBD2 (6 bases). Per the germline V gene, CDR1 is LNHNV and CDR2 is YYDKDF (reference sequence). This CDR3 has 15 residues. Trimming stripped 5 bases from V and 0 bases from J, with 13 bases between. For the CDR3, the DNA is TGTGCCACCAGCGGTTCACGGGACTACCAAGAGACCCAGTACTTC. This encodes CATSGSRDYQETQYF.

The chain recombines TRBV7-8 with TRBJ2-1; 7 bases align to TRBD2. The CDR3 covers 14 residues. V lost 2 bases, J lost 5 bases, and 3 bases stayed unmatched. The germline gives CDR1 SGHVS, CDR2 FQNEAQ. The CDR3 sequence: CASSLLAGNNEQFF. In DNA, the CDR3 is TGTGCCAGCAGCTTATTAGCGGGTAACAATGAGCAGTTCTTC.

V and J are TRBV2 and TRBJ2-7; D may match TRBD1 or TRBD2 (5 bases each). Germline V gene lookup returns CDR1 SNHLY and CDR2 FYNNEI. CDR3 size: 16 residues. The V gene lost 11 bases and the J gene lost 1 base, with 24 bases spanning the gap. CDR3: CAGRGGLSSFSYEQYF. CDR3 DNA: TGTGCCGGACGGGGCGGGTTATCCTCCTTTTCCTACGAGCAGTACTTC.

CDR3 coding DNA: TGTGCCAGCAGCCATACCAGGGGACAGCGCGAAGAGACCCAGTACTTC. Amino acids: CASSHTRGQREETQYF. V and J are TRBV4-2 and TRBJ2-5, with 7 nucleotides matching TRBD1. Germline assignment: CDR1 LGHNA and CDR2 YNFKEQ. The V and J ends lost 3 bases and 3 bases, in that order; junction bases with no gene match: 10. The CDR3 covers 16 residues.

The gene calls are TRBV5-1 and TRBJ1-1; weak D call: TRBD1 (5 bases). Deletions cut 0 bases from V and 1 base from J, with 10 bases between. The CDR3 sequence is 15 residues long. CDR1 is SGHRS, CDR2 YFSETQ, per germline. CDR3 in amino acids: CASSLDRNPNTEAFF. The CDR3 DNA is TGCGCCAGCAGCTTGGACAGGAATCCGAACACTGAAGCTTTCTTT.

This clone was counted once. The J gene is TRBJ1-1, the V gene TRBV6-5; D ambiguous. The CDR3 loop spans 14 amino acids. V was clipped by 6 bases and J by 1 base, with 12 bases between them. Germline CDR1 reads MNHEY; CDR2 reads SVGAGI. The DNA of the CDR3 is TGTGCCAGCAGACTGGGGTGGGGGAACACTGAAGCTTTCTTT. It is translated as CASRLGWGNTEAFF.

This chain links TRBV7-9 with TRBJ1-2; TRBD1 matches 12 bases. CDR3 length equals 18 residues. V was clipped by 5 bases and J by 3 bases; unmatched bases: 13. In germline, CDR1 is SEHNR, CDR2 FQNEAQ (reference sequence). The CDR3 loop is CASSPQTGTGGDYYGYTF. The CDR3 DNA sequence: TGTGCCAGCAGCCCACAAACCGGGACAGGGGGCGACTACTATGGCTACACCTTC.

V and J are TRBV7-9 and TRBJ2-7, with D possibly matching TRBD1 (5 bases). Between the trimmed V and J ends, which lost 2 bases and 4 bases, there was a span of 9 bases. CDR3 length: 13 residues. Germline values: CDR1 SEHNR, CDR2 FQNEAQ (reference sequence). The CDR3 DNA reads TGTGCCAGCAGCTTACAGGGCGGTTACGAGCAGTACTTC. As protein: CASSLQGGYEQYF.